The clone carrying this T cell receptor beta chain was seen a handful of times. After constant-region reverse-primer amplification, full-length variable regions underwent semi-nested PCR with Nested Universal Primer A. Using its own MiXCR run on the 5' RACE reads, TCRdb lists one record per CDR3 protein. Of fewer than 65,000 distinct CDR3 sequences detected, about 31% appear once; the ten largest clones hold 2% to 2.5%. The CDR3 covers 16 residues. Per the germline V gene, CDR1 is MNHEY and CDR2 is SVGAGI. After removal of 2 bases from V and 2 bases from J, the junction contained 6 bases not matched to a gene. CD25-based Treg depletion was applied to purified naive CD4+ T cells.

The chain joins TRBV6-5 to TRBJ2-1, with TRBD2 matching 7 bases. The sequence derives from a female donor with breast cancer. The specimen sequenced was tumor-infiltrating naive CD4+ T cells sorted from the breast tumor. Indicated subset: naive CD4+ T cells, CD4+CD45RA+CD25-. DNA of the CDR3: TGTGCCAGCAGTTACCCGCTTCGGGGGGCCTACAATGAGCAGTTCTTC. This translates into CASSYPLRGAYNEQFF.